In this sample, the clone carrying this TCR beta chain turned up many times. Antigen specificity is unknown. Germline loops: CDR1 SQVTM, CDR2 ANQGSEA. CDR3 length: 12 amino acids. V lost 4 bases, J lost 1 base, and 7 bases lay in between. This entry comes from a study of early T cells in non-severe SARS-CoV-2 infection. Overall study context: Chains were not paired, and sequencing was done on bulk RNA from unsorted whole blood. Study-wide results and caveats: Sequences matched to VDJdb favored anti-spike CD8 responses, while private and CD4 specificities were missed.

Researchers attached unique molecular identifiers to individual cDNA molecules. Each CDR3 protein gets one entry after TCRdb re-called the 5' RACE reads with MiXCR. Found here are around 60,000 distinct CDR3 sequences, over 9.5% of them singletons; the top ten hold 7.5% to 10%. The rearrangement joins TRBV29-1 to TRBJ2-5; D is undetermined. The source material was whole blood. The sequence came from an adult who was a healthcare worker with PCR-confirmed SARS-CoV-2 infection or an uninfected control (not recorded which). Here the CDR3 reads CSVVGIQETQYF. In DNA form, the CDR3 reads TGCAGCGTTGTCGGAATCCAAGAGACCCAGTACTTC.